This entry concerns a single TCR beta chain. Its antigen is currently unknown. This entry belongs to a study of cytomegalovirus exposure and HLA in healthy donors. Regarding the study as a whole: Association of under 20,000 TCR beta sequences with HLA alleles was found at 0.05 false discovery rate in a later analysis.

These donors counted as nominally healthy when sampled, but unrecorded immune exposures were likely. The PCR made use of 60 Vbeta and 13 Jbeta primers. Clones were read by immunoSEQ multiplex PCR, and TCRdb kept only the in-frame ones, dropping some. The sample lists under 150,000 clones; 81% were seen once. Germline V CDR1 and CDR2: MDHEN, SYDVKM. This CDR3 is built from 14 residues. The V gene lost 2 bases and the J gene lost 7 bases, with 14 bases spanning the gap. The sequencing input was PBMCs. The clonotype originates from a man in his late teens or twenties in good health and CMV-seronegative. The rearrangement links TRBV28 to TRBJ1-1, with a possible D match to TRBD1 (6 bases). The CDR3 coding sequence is TGTGCCAGCAGTTTACTGGGAGGGGGAGGTGAAGCTTTCTTT. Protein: CASSLLGGGGEAFF. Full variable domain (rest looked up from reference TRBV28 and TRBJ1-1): DVKVTQSSRYLVKRTGEKVFLECVQDMDHENMFWYRQDPGLGLRLIYFSYDVKMKEKGDIPEGYSVSREKKERFSLILESASTNQTSMYLCASSLLGGGGEAFFGQGTRLTVV.